The 5 T cell receptor beta chains below were found in one sample sequenced in a study of OX40 agonist ivuxolimab in advanced cancers. Data came from immunoSEQ multiplex PCR; TCRdb stores just in-frame clones and leaves some out. The sample gives roughly 66,000 clones, 75% to 90% of which show up once; about 0.42% is in the top ten. Sequences were derived from CD4+ or CD8+ T cells sorted from blood, sampled in a trial of the OX40 agonist ivuxolimab. The source of these receptors is an adult with an advanced solid tumor such as melanoma, head and neck, liver or kidney cancer.

The chain has TRBV6-1 and TRBJ2-7; D is uncertain. Trimming left V 5 bases short and J 4 bases short, with 6 bases between. Germline V CDR1 and CDR2: MNHNS, SASEGT. The CDR3 extends over 11 amino acids. The CDR3 sequence: CASSSQYEQYV. DNA of the CDR3: TGTGCCAGCAGTTCGCAATACGAGCAGTACGTC.

This chain joins TRBV5-1 and TRBJ1-5, with unresolved D. V gave up 0 bases and J gave up 2 bases, with 21 bases separating them. CDR1 and CDR2 from the germline V gene are SGHRS and YFSETQ. The CDR3 totals 19 residues. The CDR3 DNA follows: TGCGCCAGCAGCTTGGTCGGGCGGGAGGGATATCTTGGCAATCAGCCCCAGCATTTT. Amino acid sequence: CASSLVGREGYLGNQPQHF.

Turning to this clone: Other DNA variants within this sample encode the same CDR3. The chain couples TRBV19 to TRBJ1-1; 7 bases fit TRBD1. The trim removed 3 bases at V and 3 bases at J, leaving 1 base unmatched. The length of the CDR3 is 13 residues. Germline CDR1 is LNHDA and CDR2 is SQIVND (reference sequence). The CDR3 coding sequence is TGTGCCAGTAGTATCGACAGGGACACTGAAGCTTTCTTT. Translating it yields CASSIDRDTEAFF. Supplemented by reference TRBV19 and TRBJ1-1, the full variable domain reads DGGITQSPKYLFRKEGQNVTLSCEQNLNHDAMYWYRQDPGQGLRLIYYSQIVNDFQKGDIAEGYSVSREKKESFPLTVTSAQKNPTAFYLCASSIDRDTEAFFGQGTRLTVV.

The chain uses TRBV7-2 and TRBJ2-3, with D hard to call. The CDR3 covers 14 residues. The germline V gene has CDR1 SGHTA and CDR2 FQGNSA. Trimming stripped 1 base from V and 1 base from J, with 6 bases between. CDR3 in amino acids: CASSLGWGTDTQYF. The CDR3 nucleotides are TGTGCCAGCAGCTTAGGTTGGGGCACAGATACGCAGTATTTT.

CDR3 bases: TGTGCCAGCTCACATACTAGCGGGTGGGCCAATGAGCAGTTCTTC. This encodes CASSHTSGWANEQFF. The chain has TRBV18 and TRBJ2-1; 9 bases agree with TRBD2. The V segment lost 4 bases and the J segment 6 bases; nucleotides outside the gene matches: 7. There are 15 residues in the CDR3. Germline-derived CDR1 and CDR2 are KGHSH and LQKENI.